What follows are 23 T cell receptor beta chains derived from one specimen sequenced in a study of blood T cell repertoires in COVID-19. Only in-frame clones appear in the TCRdb table, and some are missing; sequencing was by immunoSEQ multiplex PCR. The sample contains more than 250,000 clones, about 89% of which appear only once. Sequenced material: PBMCs or T cells enriched from blood (not recorded which). Receptor source: a woman aged 18-29 years who had recovered from COVID-19.

The chain employs TRBV6-6 and TRBJ2-1; D uncertain. With 6 bases removed from V and 9 bases from J, the gap between germline ends came to 12 bases. Germline V gene data show CDR1 as MNHNY and CDR2 as SVGAGI (reference sequence). The CDR3 consists of 12 residues. This CDR3 reads CASSSVNGEQFF. CDR3 in DNA: TGTGCCAGCAGCTCTGTGAACGGTGAGCAGTTCTTC.

The rearrangement uses TRBV24-1 and TRBJ2-3; 8 bases agree with TRBD1. The V segment lost 4 bases and the J segment 5 bases; nucleotides outside the gene matches: 7. Germline V CDR1 and CDR2: KGHDR, SFDVKD. The CDR3 is 15 residues long. The CDR3 DNA sequence: TGTGCCACCAGTGACCCGGACAGGGTGGTAGATACGCAGTATTTT. It encodes CATSDPDRVVDTQYF.

The V gene is TRBV28, the J gene TRBJ2-7; TRBD2 agrees at 9 bases. V trimming: 5 bases; J trimming: 3 bases; junction bases outside the gene matches: 8. In germline, CDR1 is MDHEN, CDR2 SYDVKM. The CDR3 has 15 residues. The CDR3 DNA sequence: TGTGCCAGCAGTGCCACCCTTAGCGGGAGCTACGAGCAGTACTTC. Translating it yields CASSATLSGSYEQYF.

This sequence joins TRBV14 and TRBJ1-6; no definite D call. The V gene's germline CDR1 is SGHDN and CDR2 FVKESK. Trimming removed 8 bases at V and 2 bases at J, with 10 bases between. The CDR3 extends over 14 amino acids. The CDR3 nucleotides are TGTGCCAGCGGATCAGGCGCCTATAATTCACCCCTCCACTTT. The encoded protein is CASGSGAYNSPLHF.

The V call is TRBV19, the J call TRBJ1-3; 7 positions match TRBD1. This CDR3 is 15 amino acids long. Germline V gene sequence: CDR1 LNHDA, CDR2 SQIVND (reference sequence). The ends lost 5 bases at V and 0 bases at J; junction bases unmatched: 4. Here the CDR3 reads CASSEGGRSGNTIYF. CDR3 coding DNA: TGTGCCAGTAGTGAAGGGGGCCGCTCTGGAAACACCATATATTTT.

This clone appeared a single time. This chain connects TRBV10-2 to TRBJ2-1; 11 nucleotides line up with TRBD2. CDR3 length: 17 amino acids. Germline CDR1 and CDR2: WSHSY and SAAADI. V trimming: 4 bases; J trimming: 4 bases; junction bases outside the gene matches: 9. This CDR3 is CASSVTSGRGGYNEQFF. For the CDR3, the DNA is TGCGCCAGCAGTGTAACTAGCGGGAGAGGGGGGTACAATGAGCAGTTCTTC.

The chain joins TRBV7-8 to TRBJ1-6; D unclear. The V gene's germline CDR1 is SGHVS and CDR2 FQNEAQ. Trimming stripped 2 bases from V and 9 bases from J, with 8 bases between. The CDR3 length is 13 residues. For the CDR3, the DNA is TGTGCCAGCAGCTTAATATTCGGTTCACCCCTCCACTTT. This translates into CASSLIFGSPLHF.

The chain couples TRBV7-8 to TRBJ2-5; 8 bases align to TRBD2. After removal of 3 bases from V and 2 bases from J, the junction contained 14 bases not matched to a gene. There are 18 residues in the CDR3. The germline V gene encodes CDR1 SGHVS and CDR2 FQNEAQ. CDR3 DNA sequence: TGTGCCAGCAGCTTTGGGGGCGGCGCGGGGGGATTACAAGAGACCCAGTACTTC. This gives the protein CASSFGGGAGGLQETQYF. The whole variable domain, filled in from reference TRBV7-8 and TRBJ2-5, reads GAGVSQSPRYKVAKRGQDVALRCDPISGHVSLFWYQQALGQGPEFLTYFQNEAQLDKSGLPSDRFFAERPEGSVSTLKIQRTQQEDSAVYLCASSFGGGAGGLQETQYFGPGTRLLVL.

The CDR3 is CASSIPGQGAVEQYF. The CDR3, as DNA: TGTGCCAGTAGTATACCGGGACAGGGGGCCGTCGAGCAGTACTTC. The chain uses TRBV19 and TRBJ2-7, with TRBD1 matching over 12 bases. The CDR3 length is 15 residues. The trim removed 2 bases at V and 6 bases at J, leaving 5 bases unmatched. Looked up from germline, CDR1 is LNHDA and CDR2 is SQIVND (reference sequence).

Details on this clone: The sample holds other DNA sequences that translate to the same CDR3. The chain employs TRBV7-9 and TRBJ1-1, with 9 bases fitting TRBD1. There are 14 residues in the CDR3. Trimming at V came to 5 bases and at J to 5 bases, leaving 6 bases not matched to a gene. The germline V gene has CDR1 SEHNR and CDR2 FQNEAQ (reference sequence). The chain's CDR3 is CASSLTGGDTEAFF. CDR3 DNA sequence: TGTGCCAGCAGCCTGACAGGGGGGGATACTGAAGCTTTCTTT. Complete variable domain (other parts from reference TRBV7-9 and TRBJ1-1): DTGVSQNPRHKITKRGQNVTFRCDPISEHNRLYWYRQTLGQGPEFLTYFQNEAQLEKSRLLSDRFSAERPKGSFSTLEIQRTEQGDSAMYLCASSLTGGDTEAFFGQGTRLTVV.

This clone was detected a few times. The chain joins TRBV29-1 to TRBJ1-2, with D possibly matching TRBD1 (5 bases). Deletions cut 3 bases from V and 10 bases from J, with 18 bases between. Germline values: CDR1 SQVTM, CDR2 ANQGSEA. The CDR3 runs 13 residues. The DNA of the CDR3 is TGCAGCGTTGAGGCGGCAGGGAAACAGTTCTACACCTTC. Its translation: CSVEAAGKQFYTF. Based on the CDR3 plus reference TRBV29-1 and TRBJ1-2, the full variable domain is SAVISQKPSRDICQRGTSLTIQCQVDSQVTMMFWYRQQPGQSLTLIATANQGSEATYESGFVIDKFPISRPNLTFSTLTVSNMSPEDSSIYLCSVEAAGKQFYTFGSGTRLTVV.

This rearrangement joins TRBV19 to TRBJ1-3, with a tentative D call TRBD1 (6 bases). Germline assignment: CDR1 LNHDA and CDR2 SQIVND (reference sequence). This CDR3 has 17 residues. Trimming shortened V by 6 bases and J by 0 bases, and 18 bases separated the two germline ends. The CDR3 region has the DNA TGTGCCAGTAGACCCCAGGGGACGGGCCCCTCTGGAAACACCATATATTTT. Amino acid sequence: CASRPQGTGPSGNTIYF.

CDR3 coding DNA: TGTGCCATCAGTGACTCGACGGGGAATTCACCCCTCCACTTT. It translates to CAISDSTGNSPLHF. The genes are TRBV10-3 and TRBJ1-6; D gene ambiguous. The germline V gene encodes CDR1 ENHRY and CDR2 SYGVKD. CDR3 size: 14 residues. V dropped 3 bases and J dropped 7 bases, with 10 bases sitting between them.

The chain carries TRBV30 and TRBJ2-7; 9 positions match TRBD1. This CDR3 spans 14 amino acids. Germline trimming cut 2 bases from V and 5 bases from J; bases unmatched to any gene: 7. Germline values: CDR1 GTSNPN, CDR2 SVGIG (reference sequence). This chain's CDR3 is CAWSPGTGMDEQYF. Here the CDR3 DNA reads TGTGCCTGGAGTCCCGGGACAGGGATGGACGAGCAGTACTTC.

The V call is TRBV2, the J call TRBJ2-7; TRBD1 aligns across 7 bases. In germline, CDR1 is SNHLY, CDR2 FYNNEI. Unmatched junction bases numbered 12, after V lost 2 bases and J lost 5 bases. The CDR3 is 16 residues long. The CDR3 DNA reads as TGTGCCAGCAGTGAACCTAATGACAGGGTATTCGACGAGCAGTACTTC. Its translation: CASSEPNDRVFDEQYF.

The rearrangement links TRBV13 to TRBJ1-2; weak D call: TRBD1 (5 bases). The V gene's germline CDR1 is PRHDT and CDR2 FYEKMQ (reference sequence). The germline V and J ends were trimmed by 5 bases and 8 bases, with 15 bases remaining between them. The CDR3 is made up of 13 amino acids. The CDR3 loop reads CASSPGTPQGYTF. CDR3 nucleotides: TGTGCCAGCAGCCCCGGGACTCCCCAAGGCTACACCTTC.

This clone was seen just once. The chain has TRBV19 and TRBJ2-1; D unresolved. Germline CDR1 and CDR2: LNHDA and SQIVND (reference sequence). CDR3 length: 15 residues. Trimming cost V 0 bases and J 2 bases, with 8 bases left between them. For the CDR3, the DNA is TGTGCCAGTAGTATAGAAAAGAGCGCCTACAATGAGCAGTTCTTC. It yields the protein CASSIEKSAYNEQFF.

CDR3 region: CASETALGLGSYNEQFF. CDR3 nucleotide sequence: TGTGCCAGCGAAACCGCCTTGGGGCTAGGGTCCTACAATGAGCAGTTCTTC. V usage is TRBV2 and J usage is TRBJ2-1, with a possible D match to TRBD1 (5 bases). The V end was cut by 8 bases, the J end by 1 base, with 21 bases between. Germline-derived CDR1 and CDR2 are SNHLY and FYNNEI. CDR3 size: 17 residues.

The chain employs TRBV5-4 and TRBJ2-7, with TRBD1 identical over 8 bases. V lost 3 bases to trimming and J lost 4 bases; unmatched junction nucleotides: 12. The CDR3 totals 16 residues. Looked up from germline, CDR1 is SGHNT and CDR2 is YYREEE (reference sequence). The CDR3 spells CASSSRTGRSAYEQYF. For the CDR3, the DNA is TGTGCCAGCAGCTCCCGGACAGGGAGGAGTGCATACGAGCAGTACTTC.

The chain joins TRBV2 to TRBJ1-4, with 7 bases matching TRBD1. Germline V gene sequence: CDR1 SNHLY, CDR2 FYNNEI. The CDR3 loop spans 16 amino acids. V shed 6 bases and J 0 bases; nucleotides not matched to a gene: 7. The CDR3 DNA reads as TGTGCCAGCAGCCCAGACAGGGCCGCAACTAATGAAAAACTGTTTTTT. Encoded protein: CASSPDRAATNEKLFF. The whole variable domain, filled in from reference TRBV2 and TRBJ1-4, reads EPEVTQTPSHQVTQMGQEVILRCVPISNHLYFYWYRQILGQKVEFLVSFYNNEISEKSEIFDDQFSVERPDGSNFTLKIRSTKLEDSAMYFCASSPDRAATNEKLFFGSGTQLSVL.

This chain joins TRBV7-8 and TRBJ2-7; the D gene is possibly TRBD2 (5 bases). The V gene lost 4 bases and the J gene lost 6 bases, with 13 bases spanning the gap. Germline CDR1 SGHVS, CDR2 FQNEAQ. The CDR3 is 13 amino acids. CDR3 coding DNA: TGTGCCAGCAGCTCAACCCCGGGGAGCGAGCAGTACTTC. The encoded protein is CASSSTPGSEQYF. The full variable domain, completed using reference TRBV7-8 and TRBJ2-7, is GAGVSQSPRYKVAKRGQDVALRCDPISGHVSLFWYQQALGQGPEFLTYFQNEAQLDKSGLPSDRFFAERPEGSVSTLKIQRTQQEDSAVYLCASSSTPGSEQYFGPGTRLTVT.

The chain combines TRBV6-5 with TRBJ2-3; 7 nucleotides match TRBD1. V shed 8 bases and J 5 bases; nucleotides not matched to a gene: 13. Germline V gene sequence: CDR1 MNHEY, CDR2 SVGAGI. The length of the CDR3 is 15 residues. The CDR3 DNA is TGTGCCAGCCCAGGACAGGAGAAGTTATTAGATACGCAGTATTTT. Its protein is CASPGQEKLLDTQYF.

This chain uses TRBV11-3 with TRBJ2-1; the D is unclear. CDR1 SGHNT and CDR2 YENEEA come from the germline V gene. Trimming pared 4 bases from V and 3 bases from J, leaving 10 bases between. The CDR3 is 14 amino acids. The CDR3 sequence is CASSSKSYYNEQFF. CDR3 nucleotide sequence: TGTGCCAGCAGCTCGAAGAGTTACTACAATGAGCAGTTCTTC.